A selection of T cell receptor beta chains follows, all from one sample in a study of technical replicates of blood from several donors. Sequencing used immunoSEQ multiplex PCR; TCRdb keeps in-frame clones, though not all of them. The top ten clones hold roughly 5% of a sample with some 70,000 clones, approximately 90% of them seen once. Material for sequencing was PBMCs. These TCRs come from a human donor in good health. Some clones in this sample may be carry-over from other donors' samples. Each CDR3 is given with its conserved first and last residue. The D gene is left open where the match is weak. Part of the rows lack a size; the others show once, few, many or a class for expanded clones.

j_call,v_call,d_call,clone_size,cdr3_nt,cdr3_aa
TRBJ2-7,TRBV29-1,-,-,TGCAGCGTTGAAAGCACGAAACCTTACGAGCAGTACTTC,CSVESTKPYEQYF
TRBJ2-5,TRBV5-6,TRBD2,-,TGTGCCAGCAGCTCAGCGGGACTAGCGATTGAGACCCAGTACTTC,CASSSAGLAIETQYF
TRBJ2-3,TRBV4-3,TRBD2,-,TGCGCCAGCAGCCAAGATAGGGGACTACCCACAGATACGCAGTATTTT,CASSQDRGLPTDTQYF
TRBJ1-2,TRBV4-2,TRBD1,-,TGTGCCAGCAGCCAAGAGGGACAGGGGGCCCCAGGGGGCTACACCTTC,CASSQEGQGAPGGYTF
TRBJ1-2,TRBV18,TRBD1,-,TGTGCCAGCTCACGTAATCGGGGACAGAATAACTATGGCTACACCTTC,CASSRNRGQNNYGYTF
TRBJ2-5,TRBV10-3,-,-,TGTGCCATCAGTGAGTCCGACGGGGGAGGAGAGACCCAGTACTTC,CAISESDGGGETQYF
TRBJ2-3,TRBV19,-,-,TGTGCCAGTAGTATCGGGTGGAGACAGTTGTCAGATACGCAGTATTTT,CASSIGWRQLSDTQYF
TRBJ1-5,TRBV5-1,-,-,TGCGCCAGCAGCCCAACCACAAAATATGTATCCAGTCAGCCCCAGCATTTT,CASSPTTKYVSSQPQHF
TRBJ1-2,TRBV7-2,-,-,TGTGCCAGCACCGAGGGGGGGATCGCTAACTATGGCTACACCTTC,CASTEGGIANYGYTF
TRBJ1-3,TRBV4-3,-,-,TGCGCCAGCAGCCAAGCCCGCGGGGGGAACACCATATATTTT,CASSQARGGNTIYF
TRBJ1-1,TRBV27,-,-,TGTGCCAGCAGTCTACGTACGGGCACTGAAGCTTTCTTT,CASSLRTGTEAFF
TRBJ2-2,TRBV6-5,-,-,TGTGCCAGCAGCCCCGGGTCCTTAACCACCGGGGAGCTGTTTTTT,CASSPGSLTTGELFF
TRBJ2-7,TRBV5-4,TRBD1,-,TGTGCCAGTTCCCGGCAGGGGGCGTACGAGCAGTACTTC,CASSRQGAYEQYF
TRBJ2-7,TRBV6-5,TRBD2,-,TGTGCCAGCAGTTACTCGGTGGTAGCGGGGGGCTACGAGCAGTACTTC,CASSYSVVAGGYEQYF
TRBJ2-2,TRBV4-3,TRBD2,-,TGCGCCAGCAGCCCCAGTCTAGCGGGAGACGGCGACACCGGGGAGCTGTTTTTT,CASSPSLAGDGDTGELFF
TRBJ2-1,TRBV6-5,TRBD2,-,TGTGCCAGCAGTTCGAGCGGGGGTGGTAATGAGCAGTTCTTC,CASSSSGGGNEQFF
TRBJ1-5,TRBV2,-,-,TGTGCCAGCAGTGAAGAAGGAGGGAAACAGCCCCAGCATTTT,CASSEEGGKQPQHF
TRBJ2-1,TRBV10-3,TRBD2,-,TGTGCCATCCGCCAGGGAAGCGGGGGGGCGAATGAGCAGTTCTTC,CAIRQGSGGANEQFF
TRBJ2-3,TRBV5-6,TRBD1,-,TGTGCCAGCAGCGACAGGGTCCTCAGCACAGATACGCAGTATTTT,CASSDRVLSTDTQYF
TRBJ2-7,TRBV7-2,TRBD2,-,TGTGCCAGCAGCTTAGGACTAGCGGGGCAGTACTTC,CASSLGLAGQYF
TRBJ2-1,TRBV30,TRBD2,-,TGTGCCTGGAGTCCCTACCCGGGAGGGTCCTACAATGAGCAGTTCTTC,CAWSPYPGGSYNEQFF
TRBJ1-1,TRBV6-5,TRBD1,once,TGTGCCAGCAGAGAGACAGGGGGAGAAGCTTTCTTT,CASRETGGEAFF
TRBJ2-5,TRBV6-4,TRBD2,once,TGTGCCAGCAGTGAACGGGGGGGGCCATGGGAGACCCAGTACTTC,CASSERGGPWETQYF
TRBJ2-5,TRBV11-2,TRBD2,-,TGTGCCAGCAGCTCAGGGACTAGCGGGAGGGGGAGTCAAGAGACCCAGTACTTC,CASSSGTSGRGSQETQYF
TRBJ2-1,TRBV5-4,TRBD2,-,TGTGCCAGCGGCAGTAGCGGGTACAATGAGCAGTTCTTC,CASGSSGYNEQFF
TRBJ2-5,TRBV27,TRBD1,-,TGTGCCAGCAGTTCCTCCTCACGGACAGGGGCTATTTTGGAGACCCAGTACTTC,CASSSSSRTGAILETQYF
TRBJ2-7,TRBV10-3,TRBD1,-,TGTGCCATCAGAGACAGGGGACCCGAGCAGTACTTC,CAIRDRGPEQYF
TRBJ2-1,TRBV27,TRBD2,few,TGTGCCAGCAGTCCCTATAGCGGGAGCTCCTACAATGAGCAGTTCTTC,CASSPYSGSSYNEQFF
TRBJ1-1,TRBV29-1,-,-,TGCAGCGTGACAGGTTGGGGTGCCACTGAAGCTTTCTTT,CSVTGWGATEAFF
TRBJ1-1,TRBV13,-,-,TGTGCCAGCAGCCAAGGACAAAACACTGAAGCTTTCTTT,CASSQGQNTEAFF
TRBJ2-5,TRBV6-1,TRBD2,-,TGTGCCGGTAGCGGGGGGGCCGATGAGACCCAGTACTTC,CAGSGGADETQYF
TRBJ2-7,TRBV5-4,TRBD1,-,TGTGCCAGCAGCCCACGGGGAATGACAGGGGTTGGCGAGCAGTACTTC,CASSPRGMTGVGEQYF
TRBJ1-4,TRBV11-3,-,few,TGTGCCAGCGGTTTACGAAGTCGGCGGACTAATGAAAAACTGTTTTTT,CASGLRSRRTNEKLFF
TRBJ1-5,TRBV5-6,TRBD1,-,TGTGCCAGCAGCTTGAGACAGGGAAGTCAGCCCCAGCATTTT,CASSLRQGSQPQHF
TRBJ1-6,TRBV7-9,TRBD1,-,TGTGCCAGCAGTACACTCGGGACAGGGGTGAATTCACCCCTCCACTTT,CASSTLGTGVNSPLHF
TRBJ2-3,TRBV7-3,-,-,TGTGCCAGCAGCGGGGGCAGGGGCACAGATACGCAGTATTTT,CASSGGRGTDTQYF
TRBJ2-3,TRBV7-2,TRBD2,-,TGTGCCAGCAGCTTAGGACTAGCGGGAGGATACACAGATACGCAGTATTTT,CASSLGLAGGYTDTQYF
TRBJ1-4,TRBV5-4,TRBD1,-,TGTGCCGTAGCAGGGGGCGCGACTGAAAAACTGTTTTTT,CAVAGGATEKLFF
TRBJ1-6,TRBV29-1,-,-,TGCAGTGCCTCGAGCGGACCGGCGAATTCACCCCTCCACTTT,CSASSGPANSPLHF
TRBJ1-5,TRBV11-3,TRBD1,-,TGTGCCAGCAGCTCCCCGGGACAGGCGACCTTTAGCAATCAGCCCCAGCATTTT,CASSSPGQATFSNQPQHF
TRBJ1-2,TRBV23-1,-,-,TGCGCCAGCAGTCAAACTACAGGGAGGGAAGGAAGGGACTATGGCTACACCTTC,CASSQTTGREGRDYGYTF
TRBJ1-2,TRBV11-2,-,-,TGTGCCAGCAGTTCCTTGCGGAGGGACTATGGCTACACCTTC,CASSSLRRDYGYTF
TRBJ1-4,TRBV5-6,-,-,TGTGCCAGCAGCCTGGGACTGATTAATGAAAAACTGTTTTTT,CASSLGLINEKLFF
TRBJ2-7,TRBV18,-,once,TGTGCCAGCTCAACGACAGCTAACTACGAGCAGTACTTC,CASSTTANYEQYF
TRBJ2-5,TRBV13,TRBD2,-,TGTGCCAGCAGCTTGTTGACTAGCGGAGTGAGGGAGACCCAGTACTTC,CASSLLTSGVRETQYF
TRBJ2-1,TRBV13,TRBD2,-,TGTGCCAGCAGCACCCGGGGGGGGGAGCAGTTCTTC,CASSTRGGEQFF
TRBJ1-1,TRBV29-1,-,-,TGCAGCGTTGACAGGGATGGCACTGAAGCTTTCTTT,CSVDRDGTEAFF
TRBJ1-1,TRBV5-1,-,-,TGCGCCAGCAGCAACAGACAGATGAACACTGAAGCTTTCTTT,CASSNRQMNTEAFF
TRBJ1-1,TRBV6-5,-,-,TGTGCCAGCAAGTTCGGCACTGAAGCTTTCTTT,CASKFGTEAFF
TRBJ1-5,TRBV6-5,TRBD1,-,TGTGCCAGCAGTAGGACAGGTCGGTCAGGTCAGCCCCAGCATTTT,CASSRTGRSGQPQHF